The sequence of this T cell receptor (beta chain) was determined in a study of PD-L1 blockade in urothelial cancer (TCRdb year 2017). Describing the broader study: Every patient began therapy in 2014 and was given atezolizumab 1,200 mg intravenously every 3 weeks. Blood samples gave a median of 141,255 T cells and roughly 83,000 unique TCRs, with a median clonality of 0.080. An exploratory multi-omic analysis was conducted of the somatic, immune and clinical correlates of response to PD-L1 blockade with atezolizumab in urothelial cancer. Blood samples were analyzed at 3 weeks after treatment start (second dose) and at 6 weeks after treatment start. Pretreatment blood TCR-seq was available for around 29 patients, at least one posttreatment blood collection was obtained for about 25 patients, and tumor TCR-seq was available for about 25 patients. Nine patients reached durable clinical benefit, while some 20 patients did not. TCR sequencing covered pretreatment tumor samples and matched, serially collected peripheral blood taken before and after atezolizumab treatment. In the same patients, whole exome sequencing and RNA sequencing of pretreatment tumors were performed in addition to TCR sequencing. Durable clinical benefit meant progression-free survival longer than 6 months, and TCR features were also tested against progression-free and overall survival. About 85% of the 29 patients were identified as males with urothelial cancer of bladder origin, and a prior smoking history was reported by 18 of 29 patients. Patients had an ECOG performance status of 0 or 1 and had received between 0 and 3 prior chemotherapy regimens. Paper-wide results and their limitations: Because the sample size was small (n ≈ 30) and many exploratory analyses were performed, the results are intended to be hypothesis-generating. A pretreatment peripheral blood TCR clonality below the median was linked to improved progression-free and overall survival. At 3 weeks after the start of treatment, tumor-associated TCR clones in peripheral blood had expanded more in patients with durable benefit (n ≈ 20, p = 0.022).

The cohort comprised about 30 patients with locally advanced or metastatic urothelial carcinoma treated at Memorial Sloan Kettering on a trial protocol. Peripheral blood mononuclear cells were collected pretreatment and during treatment, with between 1 and 8 total time points obtained per patient. The Qiagen DNeasy Blood extraction kit was used to purify genomic DNA from total PBMCs and tumor samples. PBMCs were collected pretreatment and during treatment, and were isolated and stored as previously described. To estimate absolute template abundance from read counts, synthetic TCR analog templates were spiked into each PCR. Using the immunoSEQ assay, TCRbeta CDR3 regions were amplified from genomic DNA with bias-controlled V and J gene primers. Sequencing of rearranged TCRbeta segments was done at approximately 20X coverage. The authors processed their data as follows. Clustering was used to correct sequencing errors, and CDR3s were annotated against IMGT so that V, D and J genes could be assigned. Downstream analyses used only productive TCRbeta rearrangements, leaving out any out-of-frame or stop-codon sequences. To compute clonality, Shannon entropy was normalized by the log of the number of unique productive sequences and then subtracted from one. Fisher's exact test with Benjamini-Hochberg correction, using a cutoff of adjusted p below 0.01, was how clones that differed between time points or between blood and tumor were identified. Imported from immuneACCESS, the table was reduced by TCRdb to in-frame sequences with V and J called. These copies leave out some clones; in studies compared against another copy, an unresolved V gene accounts for under half, and the cause of the remainder is not known. For V, J and clone size, that table is used; D and trimming come from the DNA. Within this sample are under 40,000 clones, with 80% to 95% of them counted one time only. The top ten hold under 9.5% of the sample.

Comments on this clone: No antigen is known for it. Per-nucleotide qualities are absent, and no much larger clonotype sits a single base away.

This clonotype was obtained from a man between 65 and 85 years old with urothelial cancer. The source material was PBMCs, sampled around atezolizumab (anti-PD-L1) treatment.

The CDR3 protein: CASSPWTGGANEKLFF. The nucleotide sequence is TGCGCCAGCAGCCCTTGGACAGGGGGCGCTAATGAAAAACTGTTTTTT. Here the chain combines TRBV5-1 and TRBJ1-4, with 11 middle bases fitting TRBD1. CDR3 length: 16 amino acids, cysteine to phenylalanine. Only the CDR3 portion is preserved as DNA: 48 bases, with reading frame beginning at the first base. As encoded in the germline V gene, CDR1 is SGHRS while CDR2 is YFSETQ. At the junction V is shortened by 4 bases and J by 3 bases; bases outside the gene matches: 5.